One sample yielded the 18 T cell receptor beta chains listed below, sequenced in a study of blood T cells in healthy people across ages. A second 7 to 11 cycle PCR used barcoded and J-beta primers. In TCRdb, the 5' RACE reads were re-called with MiXCR into one record per CDR3 protein. The table shows about 830,000 distinct CDR3 sequences, with around two thirds occurring only once. The sequenced material came from blood. These receptors came from a man aged 25-45 years in good health.

This clonotype has more than one count but fewer than ten. This chain uses TRBV4-3 with TRBJ1-2; D may be TRBD1 (5 bases). In germline, CDR1 is LGHNA, CDR2 YSLEER. Trimming pared 0 bases from V and 4 bases from J, leaving 15 bases between. The CDR3 loop spans 16 amino acids. The DNA for the CDR3 is TGCGCCAGCAGCCAAGAGTCACCCGGGGACCTCTATGGCTACACCTTC. Residues: CASSQESPGDLYGYTF.

The chain has TRBV20-1 and TRBJ1-5; 10 nucleotides line up with TRBD1. From germline, CDR1 is DFQATT and CDR2 SNEGSKA (reference sequence). The CDR3 contains 17 residues. The V and J ends lost 1 base and 6 bases, in that order; junction bases with no gene match: 12. The CDR3 spells CSARVRGRQGALQPQHF. The CDR3 DNA follows: TGCAGTGCTAGAGTTAGGGGCCGACAGGGGGCTCTTCAGCCCCAGCATTTT.

The chain couples TRBV2 to TRBJ2-5; 10 positions match TRBD2. The trim removed 3 bases at V and 5 bases at J, leaving 6 bases unmatched. Germline V lookup: CDR1 SNHLY, CDR2 FYNNEI. CDR3 size: 15 residues. The CDR3 sequence: CASSDLAGGQETQYF. The CDR3 DNA follows: TGTGCCAGCAGTGATTTAGCGGGGGGCCAGGAGACCCAGTACTTC.

The V and J genes are TRBV5-8 and TRBJ1-2; TRBD1 is a possible D gene (5 bases). Trimming removed 4 bases from V and 5 bases from J, with 15 bases in between. CDR1 and CDR2 from the germline V gene are SGHTS and YDEGEE. The length of the CDR3 is 14 residues. For the CDR3, the DNA is TGTGCCAGCAGCCCCCTCGTCCAGGGATATGGCTACACCTTC. It specifies CASSPLVQGYGYTF.

The chain links TRBV4-3 to TRBJ2-7, with 10 bases fitting TRBD1. Unmatched junction bases numbered 7, after V lost 4 bases and J lost 4 bases. This CDR3 contains 15 residues. Germline V gives CDR1 LGHNA, CDR2 YSLEER. CDR3 amino acids: CASSPLRDRGYEQYF. In nucleotides, the CDR3 is TGCGCCAGCAGCCCACTGCGGGACAGGGGTTACGAGCAGTACTTC.

The genes are TRBV29-1 and TRBJ2-5; tentatively, D is TRBD1 (6 bases). The CDR3 is 15 amino acids. Germline loops: CDR1 SQVTM, CDR2 ANQGSEA. Trimming cost V 4 bases and J 2 bases, with 17 bases left between them. The CDR3 protein is CSVGILGTRQETQYF. CDR3 in DNA: TGCAGCGTTGGAATATTGGGGACAAGACAAGAGACCCAGTACTTC.

The gene calls are TRBV12-3 or TRBV12-4 and TRBJ2-1; 11 bases agree with TRBD2. The ends lost 2 bases at V and 8 bases at J; junction bases unmatched: 14. The CDR3 contains 18 residues. The CDR3 sequence is CASSLSFASLAGGDEQFF. CDR3 nucleotide sequence: TGTGCCAGCAGTTTATCATTTGCGTCTCTAGCGGGGGGTGATGAGCAGTTCTTC.

The chain joins TRBV5-1 to TRBJ2-6; D perhaps matches TRBD1 (6 bases). Looked up from germline, CDR1 is SGHRS and CDR2 is YFSETQ. The CDR3 length is 16 residues. The V gene lost 5 bases and the J gene lost 0 bases, with 12 bases spanning the gap. Written as DNA, the CDR3 is TGCGCCAGCAGACCAGGGGCTAGCTCTGGGGCCAACGTCCTGACTTTC. The encoded protein is CASRPGASSGANVLTF.

The rearrangement links TRBV7-6 to TRBJ1-2; 9 nucleotides line up with TRBD1. The length of the CDR3 is 15 residues. Germline V gene lookup returns CDR1 SGHVS and CDR2 FNYEAQ. Trimming cost V 5 bases and J 5 bases; bases outside gene matches: 9. The DNA for the CDR3 is TGTGCCAGCAGCCACCTCGGACAGGGGTTTTATGGCTACACCTTC. Residues: CASSHLGQGFYGYTF. The complete variable domain, with remaining parts taken from reference TRBV7-6 and TRBJ1-2, reads GAGVSQSPRYKVTKRGQDVALRCDPISGHVSLYWYRQALGQGPEFLTYFNYEAQQDKSGLPNDRFSAERPEGSISTLTIQRTEQRDSAMYRCASSHLGQGFYGYTFGSGTRLTVV.

The rearrangement joins TRBV6-2 or TRBV6-3 to TRBJ2-7; no firm D call. The CDR3 sequence is 14 residues long. CDR1 is MNHEY, CDR2 SVGEGT, per germline. V shed 0 bases and J shed 10 bases, with 16 bases lying between them. The CDR3 here is CASSYSQTAAGQYF. The CDR3 DNA follows: TGTGCCAGCAGTTACTCGCAGACGGCCGCAGGACAGTACTTC.

The rearrangement joins TRBV9 to TRBJ2-4, with D possibly matching TRBD2 (5 bases). The DNA end favors TRBJ2-5, so the J call may be wrong. The germline CDR1 and CDR2 sequences are SGDLS and YYNGEE. The CDR3 spans 17 residues. The CDR3 sequence: CASSASPTTTPGETQYF. CDR3 DNA: TGTGCCAGCAGCGCTAGCCCCACCACCACCCCTGGGGAGACCCAGTACTTC.

This clonotype was recorded once. The genes are TRBV10-3 and TRBJ2-5; 7 bases agree with TRBD1. The CDR3 extends over 13 amino acids. J lost 1 base, V lost 10 bases, and 6 bases had no gene match. CDR1 is ENHRY, CDR2 SYGVKD, per germline. The CDR3 reads CATGRDSQETQYF. In nucleotides, the CDR3 is TGTGCCACCGGTAGGGACAGCCAAGAGACCCAGTACTTC.

In this sample, this clonotype turned up a few times. The rearrangement uses TRBV6-1 and TRBJ1-6; D unclear. V lost 6 bases and J 0 bases, leaving 6 bases between the germline ends. The CDR3 runs to 14 residues. Germline loops: CDR1 MNHNS, CDR2 SASEGT. The CDR3 DNA reads TGTGCCAGCAGCGCGCGCTCCTATAATTCACCCCTCCACTTT. This encodes CASSARSYNSPLHF.

This sequence joins TRBV29-1 and TRBJ2-4; 14 nucleotides align to TRBD2. V shed 3 bases and J 13 bases; nucleotides not matched to a gene: 5. Germline CDR1 SQVTM, CDR2 ANQGSEA. CDR3 length equals 13 residues. Here the CDR3 reads CSVEGLAGDEQYF. Here the CDR3 DNA reads TGCAGCGTTGAGGGACTAGCGGGGGATGAGCAGTACTTC.

The CDR3 region has the DNA TGTGCCAGCGGTGTGGCGGGATCAGATACGCAGTATTTT. It is translated as CASGVAGSDTQYF. This chain links TRBV6-4 with TRBJ2-3; possible D gene TRBD2, 6 bases. There are 13 residues in the CDR3. V lost 8 bases and J 4 bases, leaving 13 bases between the germline ends. Germline lookup yields CDR1 MRHNA and CDR2 SNTAGT.

In its sample, this clonotype was seen a few times. CDR3: CSALTGGSHGYTF. The CDR3 DNA reads TGCAGTGCTCTCACGGGGGGGAGTCATGGCTACACCTTC. V is TRBV20-1 and J is TRBJ1-2; tentatively, D is TRBD1 (5 bases). CDR3 length equals 13 residues. Trimming shortened V by 5 bases and J by 6 bases, and 16 bases separated the two germline ends. CDR1 is DFQATT, CDR2 SNEGSKA, per germline (reference sequence).

The chain recombines TRBV12-3 or TRBV12-4 with TRBJ1-2, with TRBD1 as a possible D gene (5 bases). V was cut by 7 bases and J by 5 bases, with 11 bases left in between. The CDR3 totals 12 residues. The CDR3 sequence is CASTEEGYGYTF. CDR3 bases: TGTGCCAGCACCGAGGAGGGGTATGGCTACACCTTC.

The chain carries TRBV7-2 and TRBJ2-1; 9 nucleotides agree with TRBD1. CDR1 and CDR2 from the germline V gene are SGHTA and FQGNSA. The CDR3 totals 14 residues. The junction had 8 bases not matched to a gene; V was cut back by 5 bases and J by 9 bases. The CDR3 protein is CASSTTGGGFEQFF. DNA of the CDR3: TGTGCCAGCAGCACGACAGGGGGGGGTTTTGAGCAGTTCTTC.